One sample yielded the 12 T cell receptor beta chains listed below, sequenced in a study of vaccination effects on CD4 cells after COVID-19. Method: immunoSEQ multiplex PCR; TCRdb's copy keeps in-frame clones and lacks some. This sample has tens of thousands of clones; just over 75% occur once, and the top ten carry about 3.8%. Scientists isolated CD4+ T cells after a roughly ten-day culture period ended. Confirmation by PCR established that the person had SARS-CoV-2 infection between March and December 2020. Either the mRNA-1273 or the BNT162b2 vaccine was given to participants as two doses. What these receptors recognize is not known. The sample here was CD4+ T cells from PBMCs cultured without peptide, taken after COVID-19 vaccination. These receptors were taken from a human donor who had a prior SARS-CoV-2 infection.

J is TRBJ2-6 and V is TRBV19; D may correspond to TRBD1 or TRBD2 (5 bases each). V was trimmed by 3 bases and J by 4 bases, leaving 13 bases between them. The germline V gene encodes CDR1 LNHDA and CDR2 SQIVND (reference sequence). There are 16 residues in the CDR3. The CDR3 nucleotides are TGTGCCAGTAGTATCTCTTTGGGGGACGGGGCCAACGTCCTGACTTTC. Protein: CASSISLGDGANVLTF.

The V gene is TRBV20-1, the J gene TRBJ2-7, with D unresolved. The germline V gene has CDR1 DFQATT and CDR2 SNEGSKA (reference sequence). Trimming stripped 3 bases from V and 9 bases from J, with 15 bases between. The length of the CDR3 is 12 residues. CDR3 in DNA: TGCAGTGCTAGTCTAAATGGACGAGGGCAGTACTTC. Protein sequence: CSASLNGRGQYF.

This clone appeared once. The chain joins TRBV5-4 to TRBJ1-2, with 8 nucleotides matching TRBD1. Trimming at V came to 3 bases and at J to 6 bases, leaving 7 bases not matched to a gene. The CDR3 runs 14 residues. Looked up from germline, CDR1 is SGHNT and CDR2 is YYREEE (reference sequence). In DNA form, the CDR3 reads TGTGCCAGCAGCTACCGGGACAGGTTCAATGGCTACACCTTC. It yields the protein CASSYRDRFNGYTF.

This clone was seen more than once but under ten times. V and J are TRBV5-4 and TRBJ2-1; no definite D call. The CDR3 runs to 13 residues. Germline assignment: CDR1 SGHNT and CDR2 YYREEE (reference sequence). Trimming shortened V by 4 bases and J by 10 bases, and 15 bases separated the two germline ends. CDR3 coding DNA: TGTGCCAGCAGCCGAGGCGACTTTAGGGAGCAGTTCTTC. The encoded protein is CASSRGDFREQFF.

The chain uses TRBV19 and TRBJ2-1, with 7 bases matching TRBD1. Germline CDR1 reads LNHDA; CDR2 reads SQIVND (reference sequence). The CDR3 sequence is 17 residues long. V lost 4 bases and J lost 2; bases outside the gene matches: 11. The CDR3 bases are TGTGCCAGTAGTACCCCGGACCGGGACAGTGCCTACAATGAGCAGTTCTTC. Translated, it gives CASSTPDRDSAYNEQFF.

The chain carries TRBV9 and TRBJ1-1; no firm D call. V shed 0 bases and J shed 5 bases, with 14 bases lying between them. This CDR3 spans 15 amino acids. Looked up from germline, CDR1 is SGDLS and CDR2 is YYNGEE. CDR3 region: CASSVVPSPGTEAFF. The CDR3 DNA reads TGTGCCAGCAGCGTAGTTCCGAGTCCTGGGACTGAAGCTTTCTTT. Drawing the rest from reference TRBV9 and TRBJ1-1, the complete variable domain is DSGVTQTPKHLITATGQRVTLRCSPRSGDLSVYWYQQSLDQGLQFLIQYYNGEERAKGNILERFSAQQFPDLHSELNLSSLELGDSALYFCASSVVPSPGTEAFFGQGTRLTVV.

The chain carries TRBV18 and TRBJ1-4; maybe TRBD1 (6 bases). Germline V gene data show CDR1 as KGHSH and CDR2 as LQKENI. The V end was cut by 0 bases, the J end by 8 bases, with 13 bases between. The CDR3 sequence is 15 residues long. In nucleotides, the CDR3 is TGTGCCAGCTCACCACCGAACAGGGTAGGCGAAAAACTGTTTTTT. Residues: CASSPPNRVGEKLFF. The full variable domain, completed using reference TRBV18 and TRBJ1-4, is NAGVMQNPRHLVRRRGQEARLRCSPMKGHSHVYWYRQLPEEGLKFMVYLQKENIIDESGMPKERFSAEFPKEGPSILRIQQVVRGDSAAYFCASSPPNRVGEKLFFGSGTQLSVL.

The CDR3 is CASSLPARYGYTF. CDR3 nucleotide sequence: TGTGCCAGCAGCTTACCGGCCCGCTATGGCTACACCTTC. This chain links TRBV7-9 with TRBJ1-2; unclear D gene. CDR1 is SEHNR and CDR2 is FQNEAQ in the germline V gene (reference sequence). The CDR3 extends over 13 amino acids. V dropped 2 bases and J dropped 4 bases, with 8 bases sitting between them.

The rearrangement uses TRBV7-2 and TRBJ1-1, with TRBD1 as a possible D gene (5 bases). Germline values: CDR1 SGHTA, CDR2 FQGNSA. Trimming removed 5 bases at V and 5 bases at J, with 21 bases between. CDR3 length equals 16 residues. CDR3 region: CASSAFPRGMRTEAFF. The CDR3 DNA sequence: TGTGCCAGCAGCGCTTTCCCCCGGGGGATGAGGACTGAAGCTTTCTTT. Variable domain in full (rest from reference TRBV7-2 and TRBJ1-1): GAGVSQSPSNKVTEKGKDVELRCDPISGHTALYWYRQSLGQGLEFLIYFQGNSAPDKSGLPSDRFSAERTGGSVSTLTIQRTQQEDSAVYLCASSAFPRGMRTEAFFGQGTRLTVV.

This rearrangement joins TRBV6-6 to TRBJ2-5; 12 nucleotides agree with TRBD2. CDR3 length: 15 amino acids. Trimming at V came to 4 bases and at J to 3 bases, leaving 3 bases not matched to a gene. CDR1 MNHNY and CDR2 SVGAGI come from the germline V gene (reference sequence). The CDR3 is CASSFRLAGEETQYF. The CDR3 DNA sequence: TGTGCCAGCAGTTTCCGACTAGCGGGGGAAGAGACCCAGTACTTC.

The rearrangement links TRBV9 to TRBJ1-5, with TRBD1 identical over 11 bases. V trimming: 3 bases; J trimming: 0 bases; junction bases outside the gene matches: 2. In germline, CDR1 is SGDLS, CDR2 YYNGEE. This CDR3 is 16 amino acids long. The CDR3, as DNA: TGTGCCAGCAGCGAGGGACAGGGGGGTAGCAATCAGCCCCAGCATTTT. This sequence encodes CASSEGQGGSNQPQHF.

V gene TRBV29-1 combines with J gene TRBJ2-3; TRBD2 aligns across 9 bases. CDR3 length equals 14 residues. V lost 4 bases, J lost 5 bases, and 7 bases stayed unmatched. Germline CDR1 is SQVTM and CDR2 is ANQGSEA. The CDR3 nucleotides are TGCAGCGTTGGATTAGCGGGAGCTGGAGATACGCAGTATTTT. It translates to CSVGLAGAGDTQYF.